The text below deals with one T cell receptor (beta chain). Its specificity is not known. TCRdb's table, derived via immunoSEQ multiplex PCR, lists solely in-frame clones and lacks some. The repertoire holds about 67,000 clones, with roughly nine tenths as singletons. The source of the sample is a study of OX40 agonist ivuxolimab in advanced cancers. Whole-study findings and limits: Blood T cells, both CD4+ and CD8+, expanded clonally by week 6 at 0.1 to 3.0 mg/kg.

With 0 bases clipped from V and 5 bases from J, the junction kept 1 base outside the gene matches. CDR3 length: 13 residues. Germline CDR1 is MNHNY and CDR2 is SVGAGI (reference sequence). The chain has TRBV6-6 and TRBJ2-7; 7 bases match TRBD1. The sequenced sample was CD4+ or CD8+ T cells sorted from blood, obtained in a trial of the OX40 agonist ivuxolimab. The receptor was isolated from an adult with an advanced solid tumor such as melanoma, head and neck, liver or kidney cancer. The CDR3 is CASSYSGGNEQYF. CDR3 sequence (DNA): TGTGCCAGCAGTTACTCAGGGGGCAACGAGCAGTACTTC.